The source of this T cell receptor (beta chain) is a study of cytomegalovirus exposure and HLA in healthy donors. There are 13 residues in the CDR3. V lost 1 base to trimming and J lost 4 bases, with 5 bases between them. CDR1 and CDR2 from the germline V gene are SGHDN and FVKESK. The PCR employed 60 Vbeta primers together with 13 Jbeta primers. Sequenced by immunoSEQ multiplex PCR; TCRdb stores in-frame clones only, minus some. Among approximately 98,000 clones, about four fifths were seen once, and the ten largest hold roughly 11%. Sample: PBMCs. This TCR was recovered from a man younger than 35 in good health and CMV-seropositive. The J gene is TRBJ1-3, the V gene TRBV14; no firm D call. CDR3: CASSQARGNTIYF. CDR3 DNA: TGTGCCAGCAGCCAAGCCAGGGGAAACACCATATATTTT.